This T cell receptor (beta chain) was obtained from a study of T cell responses to AZD1222 COVID-19 vaccine. The data were produced by immunoSEQ multiplex PCR, yet TCRdb's version contains in-frame clones alone and is incomplete. The sample includes roughly 66,000 clones, 80% to 85% of them seen just once. With regard to this clone: Antigen specificity is unknown.

Whole-study findings and limits: Spike-specific TCR breadth and depth were elevated following two AZD1222 doses.

The V gene's germline CDR1 is SGHVS and CDR2 FQNEAQ. Unmatched junction bases numbered 16, after V lost 5 bases and J lost 5 bases. There are 17 residues in the CDR3. The V gene is TRBV7-8, the J gene TRBJ1-2, with 8 bases fitting TRBD1. Sequenced here: peripheral blood, sampled on day 0 of AZD1222 vaccination. This TCR was sampled from an adult in good health. The CDR3 region has the DNA TGTGCCAGCAGCCGAAGAACAGGGGGTAGAGAATTGTATGGCTACACCTTC. It translates to CASSRRTGGRELYGYTF. Supplemented by reference TRBV7-8 and TRBJ1-2, the full variable domain reads GAGVSQSPRYKVAKRGQDVALRCDPISGHVSLFWYQQALGQGPEFLTYFQNEAQLDKSGLPSDRFFAERPEGSVSTLKIQRTQQEDSAVYLCASSRRTGGRELYGYTFGSGTRLTVV.